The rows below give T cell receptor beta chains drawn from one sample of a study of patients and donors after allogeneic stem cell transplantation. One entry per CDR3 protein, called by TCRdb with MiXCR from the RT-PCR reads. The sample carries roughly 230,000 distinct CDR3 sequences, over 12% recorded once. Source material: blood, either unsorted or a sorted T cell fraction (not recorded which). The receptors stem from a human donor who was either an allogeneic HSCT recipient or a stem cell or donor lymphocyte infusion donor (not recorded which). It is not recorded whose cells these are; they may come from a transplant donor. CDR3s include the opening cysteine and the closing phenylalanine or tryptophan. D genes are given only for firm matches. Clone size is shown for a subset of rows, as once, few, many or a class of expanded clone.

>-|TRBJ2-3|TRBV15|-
TGTGCCACCAAGGTAGGGGGCACAGATACGCAGTATTTT
CATKVGGTDTQYF
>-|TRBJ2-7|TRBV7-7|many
TGTGCCAGCAGCTTAGCGGGAGTAGACGAGCAGTACTTC
CASSLAGVDEQYF
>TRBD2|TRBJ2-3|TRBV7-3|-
TGTGCCAGCAGCTTAAGGGTAGCGGGAGGGCCAGGGGATACGCAGTATTTT
CASSLRVAGGPGDTQYF
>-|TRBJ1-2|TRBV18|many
TGTGCCAGCTCACCGGGCGGTAACTATGGCTACACCTTC
CASSPGGNYGYTF
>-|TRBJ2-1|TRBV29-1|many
TGCAGCGTCCTTCTGAGGGGACCCTACAATGAGCAGTTCTTC
CSVLLRGPYNEQFF
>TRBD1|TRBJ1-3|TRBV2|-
TGTGCCAGCAGTGGACAGGGGTCTGGAAACACCATATATTTT
CASSGQGSGNTIYF
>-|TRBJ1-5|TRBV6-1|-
TGTGCCAGCAGTGACGACTGGGACGACGATCAGCCCCAGCATTTT
CASSDDWDDDQPQHF
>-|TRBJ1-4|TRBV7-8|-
TGTGCCAGCAGCTTAATCTACGGGGCCCCTAATGAAAAACTGTTTTTT
CASSLIYGAPNEKLFF
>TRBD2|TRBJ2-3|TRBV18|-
TGTGCCAGCTCACCAGGCGGGAGTGGAGTCACAGATACGCAGTATTTT
CASSPGGSGVTDTQYF
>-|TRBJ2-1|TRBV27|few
TGTGCCAGCAGTTTTCTCTTAGCGGAGCAGTTCTTC
CASSFLLAEQFF
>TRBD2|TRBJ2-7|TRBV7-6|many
TGTGCCAGCAGCTCAACTAGCGGGAGTTTTTACGAGCAGTACTTC
CASSSTSGSFYEQYF
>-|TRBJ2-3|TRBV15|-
TGTGCCACCAGCAGAGATTTTCAGGACAGATTGCAGTATTTT
CATSRDFQDRLQYF
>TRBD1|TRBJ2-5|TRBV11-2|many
TGTGCCAGCAGCCTCGGGACAGGTCAAGAGACCCAGTACTTC
CASSLGTGQETQYF
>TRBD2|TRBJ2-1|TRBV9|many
TGTGCCAGCAGCCACTCTGCGGGGGGGCTTTCTTACAATGAGCAGTTCTTC
CASSHSAGGLSYNEQFF
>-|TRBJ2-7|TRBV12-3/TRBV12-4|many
TGTGCCAGCAGCGGCTCGAGCTCCTACGAGCAGTACTTC
CASSGSSSYEQYF
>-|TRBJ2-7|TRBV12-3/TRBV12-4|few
TGTGCCAGCAGGGCTCGTGGGGAGCAGTACTTC
CASRARGEQYF
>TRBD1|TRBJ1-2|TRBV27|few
TGTGCCAGCAGCCGTAGCCGACAGGGATTGAATGGCTACACCTTC
CASSRSRQGLNGYTF
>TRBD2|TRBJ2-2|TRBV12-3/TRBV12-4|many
TGTGCCAGCACCGGAAGAGCGGGGGGTAACACCGGGGAGCTGTTTTTT
CASTGRAGGNTGELFF
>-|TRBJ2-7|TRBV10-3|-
TGTGCCATCAGTCAGTCCAGGAGGGAGCAGTACTTC
CAISQSRREQYF
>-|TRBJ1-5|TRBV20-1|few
TGCAGTGCTATCGGGATTAGCAATCAGCCCCAGCATTTT
CSAIGISNQPQHF